These 20 T cell receptor beta chains originate from one sample sequenced in a study of OX40 agonist ivuxolimab in advanced cancers. The table came from immunoSEQ multiplex PCR; TCRdb's copy has only in-frame clones and leaves some out. The table lists roughly 84,000 clones, approximately 81% of them singletons, with roughly 4.6% in the top ten. Sample: CD4+ or CD8+ T cells sorted from blood, taken in a trial of the OX40 agonist ivuxolimab. These receptors all stem from an adult with an advanced solid tumor such as melanoma, head and neck, liver or kidney cancer.

The rearrangement links TRBV7-3 to TRBJ2-2, with 8 bases lining up with TRBD1. Trimming at V came to 5 bases and at J to 5 bases, leaving 7 bases not matched to a gene. In germline, CDR1 is SGHTA, CDR2 FQGTGA. The CDR3 has 15 residues. CDR3 protein: CASSPIQGGTGELFF. The DNA of the CDR3 is TGTGCCAGCAGCCCGATACAGGGGGGAACCGGGGAGCTGTTTTTT. Complete variable domain (other parts from reference TRBV7-3 and TRBJ2-2): GAGVSQTPSNKVTEKGKYVELRCDPISGHTALYWYRQSLGQGPEFLIYFQGTGAADDSGLPNDRFFAVRPEGSVSTLKIQRTERGDSAVYLCASSPIQGGTGELFFGEGSRLTVL.

This clone has just a few counts. The V call is TRBV5-6, the J call TRBJ2-6; D uncertain. Trimming shortened V by 5 bases and J by 0 bases, and 9 bases separated the two germline ends. Germline CDR1 reads SGHDT; CDR2 reads YYEEEE. CDR3 length: 15 amino acids. The CDR3 nucleotides read TGTGCCAGCAGACTGCAAGGCTCTGGGGCCAACGTCCTGACTTTC. It encodes CASRLQGSGANVLTF. The full variable domain, its missing parts supplied by reference TRBV5-6 and TRBJ2-6, is DAGVTQSPTHLIKTRGQQVTLRCSPKSGHDTVSWYQQALGQGPQFIFQYYEEEERQRGNFPDRFSGHQFPNYSSELNVNALLLGDSALYLCASRLQGSGANVLTFGAGSRLTVL.

In regard to this clone: The sample holds other DNA sequences that translate to the same CDR3. The V gene is TRBV6-5, the J gene TRBJ1-1; no clear D gene. CDR1 MNHEY and CDR2 SVGAGI come from the germline V gene. V lost 0 bases to trimming and J lost 1 base, with 6 bases between them. This CDR3 spans 14 amino acids. The CDR3 sequence: CASSYSRGNTEAFF. Written as DNA, the CDR3 is TGTGCCAGCAGTTACTCCCGGGGGAACACTGAAGCTTTCTTT.

The V call is TRBV5-1, the J call TRBJ2-3, with 8 nucleotides matching TRBD1. CDR3 length equals 17 residues. The ends lost 1 base at V and 4 bases at J; junction bases unmatched: 11. Looked up from germline, CDR1 is SGHRS and CDR2 is YFSETQ. In nucleotides, the CDR3 is TGCGCCAGCAGCTTGATCCCGGACAGGGAAATGCCAGATACGCAGTATTTT. This gives the protein CASSLIPDREMPDTQYF. Supplemented by reference TRBV5-1 and TRBJ2-3, the full variable domain reads KAGVTQTPRYLIKTRGQQVTLSCSPISGHRSVSWYQQTPGQGLQFLFEYFSETQRNKGNFPGRFSGRQFSNSRSEMNVSTLELGDSALYLCASSLIPDREMPDTQYFGPGTRLTVL.

The chain joins TRBV6-1 to TRBJ1-4; D is perhaps TRBD1 (6 bases). Germline lookup yields CDR1 MNHNS and CDR2 SASEGT. The CDR3 consists of 14 residues. Trimming took 8 bases from V and 8 from J, leaving 18 bases between them. CDR3 DNA sequence: TGTGCCAGCCGGGGGGCAGCAGGGACCGAAAAACTGTTTTTT. Translation gives CASRGAAGTEKLFF.

The chain has TRBV28 and TRBJ1-5; TRBD1 matches 7 bases. The V gene end was trimmed by 7 bases and the J gene end by 3 bases; junction bases not matched to a gene: 6. The CDR3 loop spans 14 amino acids. Germline V gives CDR1 MDHEN, CDR2 SYDVKM. The CDR3 here is CASTPGTDNQPQHF. CDR3 DNA sequence: TGTGCCAGCACCCCCGGGACAGACAATCAGCCCCAGCATTTT.

The chain combines TRBV7-9 with TRBJ1-2; D unclear. Deletions cut 2 bases from V and 6 bases from J, with 10 bases between. CDR1 and CDR2 (germline): SEHNR, FQNEAQ (reference sequence). This CDR3 comprises 13 residues. CDR3 in DNA: TGTGCCAGCAGCTTATCCCCCGGGAATGGCTACACCTTC. It specifies CASSLSPGNGYTF.

The chain carries TRBV7-9 and TRBJ2-2, with 10 bases identical to TRBD1. CDR1 and CDR2 from the germline V gene are SEHNR and FQNEAQ (reference sequence). CDR3 length: 13 amino acids. With V trimmed by 7 bases and J by 6 bases, 2 bases remained unmatched. DNA for the CDR3: TGTGCCAGCACCGGGACAGGGGCCGGGGAGCTGTTTTTT. Protein product: CASTGTGAGELFF.

The chain joins TRBV4-1 to TRBJ1-2; maybe TRBD1 (5 bases). V lost 2 bases to trimming and J lost 14 bases, with 21 bases between them. Germline assignment: CDR1 MGHRA and CDR2 YSYEKL. The CDR3 totals 14 residues. The CDR3 region has the DNA TGCGCCAGCAGCCAAATCTATCTCGGGGCGGCAGGGACCTTC. Translated, it gives CASSQIYLGAAGTF.

V and J are TRBV28 and TRBJ1-5, with D possibly matching TRBD1 (5 bases). The CDR3 has 12 amino acids. V was cut by 6 bases and J by 11 bases, with 14 bases left in between. Germline V lookup: CDR1 MDHEN, CDR2 SYDVKM. The CDR3 protein is CASRVPGLAQHF. The CDR3 DNA sequence: TGTGCCAGCAGAGTCCCGGGGCTGGCCCAGCATTTT.

The rearrangement links TRBV10-3 to TRBJ1-5; perhaps TRBD1 as D (6 bases). Trimming took off 5 bases at V and 7 bases at J, with 18 bases between the two ends. The length of the CDR3 is 15 residues. Germline V gene lookup returns CDR1 ENHRY and CDR2 SYGVKD. The CDR3: CAISFDPGVGQPQHF. The DNA of the CDR3 is TGTGCCATCAGTTTCGACCCAGGGGTAGGACAGCCCCAGCATTTT.

DNA of the CDR3: TGTGCCAGCAGCTTCGGGCAGTCAACCGGGGAGCTGTTTTTT. Its protein product is CASSFGQSTGELFF. The chain joins TRBV5-4 to TRBJ2-2; D is unresolved. The CDR3 length is 14 residues. Germline assignment: CDR1 SGHNT and CDR2 YYREEE (reference sequence). The V end was cut by 2 bases, the J end by 5 bases, with 10 bases between.

The chain links TRBV11-2 to TRBJ2-2, with D unclear. This CDR3 is built from 14 residues. CDR1 SGHAT and CDR2 FQNNGV come from the germline V gene. The V end was cut by 5 bases, the J end by 0 bases, with 7 bases between. The CDR3 nucleotides read TGTGCCAGCAGCCTGTCCTCGAACACCGGGGAGCTGTTTTTT. Its translation is CASSLSSNTGELFF.

The chain joins TRBV7-2 to TRBJ1-2; TRBD1 matches at 7 bases. Trimming removed 4 bases from V and 6 bases from J; junction bases left unmatched: 5. In germline, CDR1 is SGHTA, CDR2 FQGNSA. CDR3 length equals 13 residues. Here the CDR3 reads CASSSTGYDGYTF. In DNA form, the CDR3 reads TGTGCCAGCAGCTCGACAGGGTATGATGGCTACACCTTC.

This clone was seen more than once but under ten times. CDR3 region: CASSTSGNQPQHF. The CDR3 region has the DNA TGTGCCAGCAGCACTTCAGGCAATCAGCCCCAGCATTTT. The chain combines TRBV11-2 with TRBJ1-5, with unresolved D. Trimming took 5 bases from V and 2 from J, leaving 7 bases between them. The V gene's germline CDR1 is SGHAT and CDR2 FQNNGV. The CDR3 contains 13 residues.

CDR3 region: CASSRKSGYTF. The CDR3, as DNA: TGTGCCAGTAGTAGGAAGTCTGGCTACACCTTC. The genes are TRBV19 and TRBJ1-2; no reliable D call. Trimming pared 4 bases from V and 7 bases from J, leaving 7 bases between. Germline CDR1 reads LNHDA; CDR2 reads SQIVND (reference sequence). There are 11 residues in the CDR3.

The chain couples TRBV9 to TRBJ2-7; 9 nucleotides align to TRBD2. This CDR3 is built from 16 residues. CDR1 SGDLS and CDR2 YYNGEE come from the germline V gene. Trimming at V came to 3 bases and at J to 7 bases, leaving 14 bases not matched to a gene. CDR3 sequence reads: CASSATSGWMGMEQYF. Here the CDR3 DNA reads TGTGCCAGCAGCGCCACTAGCGGGTGGATGGGGATGGAGCAGTACTTC.

The rearrangement uses TRBV18 and TRBJ2-3, with 10 positions matching TRBD2. The CDR3 has 15 amino acids. Germline V gives CDR1 KGHSH, CDR2 LQKENI. Trimming removed 0 bases from V and 6 bases from J; junction bases left unmatched: 3. CDR3 in DNA: TGTGCCAGCTCACCACCGTCTAGCGGGAGTGATACGCAGTATTTT. Translation gives CASSPPSSGSDTQYF.

This rearrangement joins TRBV27 to TRBJ2-1, with 12 bases lining up with TRBD2. The J segment lost 6 bases and the V segment lost 5 bases, leaving 5 bases of the junction unmatched. Germline-derived CDR1 and CDR2 are MNHEY and SMNVEV (reference sequence). The CDR3 is 15 amino acids. CDR3 coding DNA: TGTGCCAGCAGTCTCCTAGCGGGAGGGCTCAATGAGCAGTTCTTC. Residues: CASSLLAGGLNEQFF.

This chain links TRBV4-2 with TRBJ1-5; D is unclear. V was trimmed by 1 base and J by 7 bases, leaving 14 bases between them. Germline V gene data show CDR1 as LGHNA and CDR2 as YNFKEQ. The CDR3 has 15 residues. CDR3 sequence (DNA): TGTGCCAGCAGCCAAGGAGTATGGGGTGGGCAGCCCCAGCATTTT. Translation: CASSQGVWGGQPQHF.